The entry below gives a single TCR beta chain sequence along with its context. CDR1 MGHRA and CDR2 YSYEKL come from the germline V gene. The CDR3 spans 13 residues. V was pared by 3 bases and J by 6 bases, with 11 bases between. Using immunoSEQ multiplex PCR, the repertoire was profiled, and TCRdb retains in-frame clones only, with some absent. The sample holds approximately 62,000 clones, about nine tenths seen once. The record originates from a study of glioma-infiltrating T cells after dendritic cell vaccination. The time point: after dendritic cell vaccination, including at tumor progression/relapse. All glioblastoma patients lacked an isocitrate dehydrogenase mutation.

The source was blood, collected after dendritic cell vaccination. This chain links TRBV4-1 with TRBJ1-2; D is unresolved. The receptor's source is a human donor with glioblastoma. CDR3 in amino acids: CASSHPPLNGYTF. In nucleotides, the CDR3 is TGCGCCAGCAGCCATCCTCCTCTTAATGGCTACACCTTC.